This T cell receptor beta chain was observed in a study of T cell repertoires in cytomegalovirus infection. This CDR3 spans 13 amino acids. Germline V lookup: CDR1 KGHDR, CDR2 SFDVKD. The germline V and J ends were trimmed by 4 bases and 7 bases, with 9 bases remaining between them. A word on this clonotype: The antigen remains unidentified.

TCRdb analysed the reads with MiXCR anew, one entry per CDR3 protein. The data show roughly 310,000 distinct CDR3 sequences, 29% seen once. The chain is built from TRBV24-1 and TRBJ1-4; D is uncertain. The specimen comprised cultured PBMCs, sampled from culture after CMV antigen stimulation. The clonotype was recovered from a human donor in good health (CMV status not recorded). Some clones in this sample may be carry-over from other donors' samples. CDR3 loop: CATSEPFGEKLFF. Written as DNA, the CDR3 is TGTGCCACCAGTGAGCCCTTTGGTGAAAAACTGTTTTTT.